This TCR beta chain was recorded in a study of STAT3 mutations in large granular lymphocyte leukemia (dated by TCRdb to between 2019 and 2020). Regarding the research as a whole: Roughly half of the T-LGLL patients who were sequenced longitudinally carried canonical activating STAT3 mutations. Over half of the T-LGLL patients were given one or more immunosuppressive therapy regimens, and around 40% of those treated had a hematologic response. Serial deep sequencing of TCRbeta CDR3 and STAT3 was performed in patients with T-cell large granular lymphocyte leukemia to reconstruct clonal hierarchy and dynamics. From an initial cohort of roughly 220 LGL patients, eighteen representative T-LGLL cases were picked for longitudinal TCRbeta and STAT3 sequencing. A couple of patients with natural killer LGL leukemia were also sequenced longitudinally as controls within the study. For each patient, sequencing was performed at an average of around 4.2 time points, with a range of 2 to 8 samplings.

The CDR3 spans 15 residues, from the cysteine through the phenylalanine. CDR3 DNA only is kept here, 45 bases in frame from base 1. After removal of 3 bases from V and 1 base from J, the junction retains 3 bases not matched to a gene. Taken from the germline V gene (reference sequence), the CDR1 and CDR2 loops are LNHNV and YYDKDF. Beyond this particular receptor, the publication reports: Dominant TCR clone burden was found to exceed STAT3 mutant burden in several patients, suggesting that STAT3 mutation arose secondarily within a pre-expanded clone. TCR clonotype switching after therapy was seen in about 30% of the 18 patients, with all newly emerging clones being STAT3 wild type. Persisting codominant clonotypes in some patients meant a small but highly pathogenic clone may have been missed. At least one immunodominant TCRbeta clonotype was present in every T-LGLL patient, and multiple immunodominant subclonotypes appeared in about half of the T-LGLL patients. Variable intervals between samplings and differing treatment regimens complicated linking therapy response to changes in TCR clonal burden. Because no samples were available when a clone first appeared, clonal expansion had to be inferred from samplings taken at other points.

A word on this clone: There is no known antigen for this receptor. No clone much larger than this one lies a single base away; base qualities are absent.

The same DNA, extracted from blood mononuclear cells, served for both the TCR sequencing and the STAT3 sequencing. TCRbeta libraries were sequenced on an Illumina MiSeq, averaging roughly 44,000 productive templates per sample. TCRbeta CDR3 libraries were generated with the immunoSEQ assay using multiplex PCR amplification. Per the original workflow: Repertoire diversity was calculated as previously defined, with values near 0 taken to indicate extremely monoclonal samples. Held by TCRdb, this immuneACCESS table contains in-frame sequences only and omits some clones. Under half of the omission traces to an unresolved V gene where checked; the cause of the rest is unknown. The V and J calls and the clone size are those of that table, but D and trimming were determined from the DNA. For this sample there are roughly 5,900 clones; roughly 90% appear just once. Of the sample, approximately 17% falls within the top ten clones.

Sequencing was performed on PBMCs. Here the chain combines TRBV15 and TRBJ2-7; TRBD1 lines up with 10 middle nucleotides. This clonotype was sampled from a human donor with T large granular lymphocyte leukemia. Some clones in this sample may be carry-over from other donors' samples. CDR3 protein: CATSRGTGDSYEQYF. The nucleotide sequence reads TGTGCCACCAGCAGGGGGACAGGGGATTCCTACGAGCAGTACTTC.